Following are 17 T cell receptor beta chains from one sample sequenced in a study of T cell repertoires in aging, cancer and after chemotherapy. Amplification of TCR beta used genomic DNA extracted from peripheral blood. Multiplex touch-down PCR with TRB-A/B primers amplified rearranged V-D-J TRB sequences. TCRdb re-derived calls from the multiplex PCR reads in MiXCR, one entry per CDR3 protein. The profile shows over 10,000 distinct CDR3 sequences, 21% of them singletons. Sequenced material: blood. Source of these receptors: a human donor in good health.

This clonotype was seen only a few times. The J gene is TRBJ2-7, the V gene TRBV20-1, with 13 bases that match TRBD2. CDR3 length equals 15 residues. Germline CDR1 DFQATT, CDR2 SNEGSKA (reference sequence). With 5 bases clipped from V and 2 bases from J, the junction kept 6 bases outside the gene matches. The CDR3 DNA is TGCAGTGCTCGGACTAGCGGGGGCCCTACCTACGAGCAGTACTTC. This gives the protein CSARTSGGPTYEQYF.

The chain is built from TRBV25-1 and TRBJ1-3; D perhaps matches TRBD1 (5 bases). CDR3 size: 15 residues. V lost 1 base and J 1 base, leaving 8 bases between the germline ends. Looked up from germline, CDR1 is MGHDK and CDR2 is SYGVNS. CDR3 in amino acids: CASSEWGASGNTIYF. The CDR3 DNA is TGTGCCAGCAGTGAATGGGGCGCTTCTGGAAACACCATATATTTT.

The sample holds many counts of this clonotype. This rearrangement joins TRBV7-6 to TRBJ2-1, with TRBD2 matching 10 bases. The CDR3 length is 14 residues. V lost 4 bases, J lost 8 bases, and 5 bases stayed unmatched. Germline V CDR1 and CDR2: SGHVS, FNYEAQ. CDR3: CASSSLAGIDEQFF. DNA for the CDR3: TGTGCCAGCAGCTCACTAGCGGGAATCGATGAGCAGTTCTTC. The complete variable domain, with remaining parts taken from reference TRBV7-6 and TRBJ2-1, reads GAGVSQSPRYKVTKRGQDVALRCDPISGHVSLYWYRQALGQGPEFLTYFNYEAQQDKSGLPNDRFSAERPEGSISTLTIQRTEQRDSAMYRCASSSLAGIDEQFFGPGTRLTVL.

Judged by abundance, this clonotype is medium-sized. V gene TRBV6-5 combines with J gene TRBJ2-7; 7 nucleotides agree with TRBD1. The CDR3 runs 15 residues. V dropped 6 bases and J dropped 2; count of bases not matched to a gene: 10. Germline V gene lookup returns CDR1 MNHEY and CDR2 SVGAGI. CDR3 bases: TGTGCCAGCAGCGATAGACAGGGAGCGACCTACGAGCAGTACTTC. Translating gives CASSDRQGATYEQYF.

A single count supports this clonotype. The chain employs TRBV6-5 and TRBJ1-5; TRBD1 matches at 8 bases. Looked up from germline, CDR1 is MNHEY and CDR2 is SVGAGI. The V gene end was trimmed by 5 bases and the J gene end by 2 bases; junction bases not matched to a gene: 8. This CDR3 has 16 residues. The CDR3 protein is CASSLTGVEGNQPQHF. The CDR3 DNA is TGTGCCAGCAGTCTGACAGGGGTCGAAGGCAATCAGCCCCAGCATTTT.

The chain joins TRBV7-2 to TRBJ2-5, with 9 positions matching TRBD1. J was trimmed by 0 bases and V by 6 bases; bases with no gene match: 5. The germline V gene encodes CDR1 SGHTA and CDR2 FQGNSA. The CDR3 extends over 15 amino acids. The CDR3 DNA is TGTGCCAGCAGACGGACAGGGGCCTACCAAGAGACCCAGTACTTC. Its protein product is CASRRTGAYQETQYF.

The rearrangement links TRBV12-3 or TRBV12-4 to TRBJ2-5; no firm D call. The CDR3 runs to 11 residues. CDR3 DNA sequence: TGTGCTAGTGGGTTGAAAGAGACCCAGTACTTC. Translated: CASGLKETQYF.

This clonotype was recorded a few times. The chain uses TRBV20-1 and TRBJ1-2, with D unclear. This CDR3 region has 12 residues. In germline, CDR1 is DFQATT, CDR2 SNEGSKA (reference sequence). The ends were cut back, 5 bases at V and 11 bases at J, with 18 bases in the middle. The CDR3 here is CSAPDGGKWYTF. The CDR3 region has the DNA TGCAGTGCTCCAGATGGAGGGAAATGGTACACCTTC.

By share of the sample, this clonotype is medium-sized. The V gene is TRBV20-1, the J gene TRBJ1-4; D not resolved. The CDR3 runs to 15 residues. From germline, CDR1 is DFQATT and CDR2 SNEGSKA (reference sequence). Trimming left V 0 bases short and J 11 bases short, with 19 bases between. The CDR3 reads CSARDGKAINGKLFF. The DNA of the CDR3 is TGCAGTGCTAGAGATGGGAAGGCGATAAATGGGAAACTGTTTTTT.

This clonotype is judged medium-sized. One end of the junction is discordant with germline, which a read error may explain. This chain joins TRBV19 and TRBJ1-3; D remains unclear. The CDR3 is made up of 14 amino acids. The germline V gene encodes CDR1 LNHDA and CDR2 SQIVND (reference sequence). CDR3 nucleotide sequence: TGTGCCAGTAGTATAGCGACGGATGGAGACACCATATATTTT. Translating it yields CASSIATDGDTIYF.

This clonotype is labeled medium-sized. V is TRBV29-1 and J is TRBJ2-3; D is unclear. Per germline, CDR1 SQVTM and CDR2 ANQGSEA. The CDR3 runs to 11 residues. V dropped 3 bases and J dropped 4 bases, with 5 bases sitting between them. CDR3 residues: CSVDTSDTQYF. The CDR3 DNA follows: TGCAGCGTTGATACTTCAGATACGCAGTATTTT.

Relative to its sample, this clonotype is medium-sized. The CDR3 protein is CASSFTGGNTIYF. DNA for the CDR3: TGTGCCAGCAGCTTCACGGGGGGAAACACCATATATTTT. This chain connects TRBV5-6 to TRBJ1-3; D gene ambiguous. The germline V and J ends were trimmed by 2 bases and 4 bases, with 7 bases remaining between them. Germline V gene data show CDR1 as SGHDT and CDR2 as YYEEEE. The CDR3 spans 13 residues. The whole variable domain, filled in from reference TRBV5-6 and TRBJ1-3, reads DAGVTQSPTHLIKTRGQQVTLRCSPKSGHDTVSWYQQALGQGPQFIFQYYEEEERQRGNFPDRFSGHQFPNYSSELNVNALLLGDSALYLCASSFTGGNTIYFGEGSWLTVV.

Worth noting for this clonotype: This may arise from a read error, as a much more abundant clone is one base away. The gene calls are TRBV20-1 and TRBJ1-2; tentatively, D is TRBD1 (5 bases). The CDR3 totals 13 residues. Germline V gives CDR1 DFQATT, CDR2 SNEGSKA (reference sequence). In DNA form, the CDR3 reads TGCAGTGCTAGGGGAGGCGGACACTATAGCTACACCTTC. Translating gives CSARGGGHYSYTF.

This clonotype occurred a few times. The chain joins TRBV4-1 to TRBJ2-1; D is unresolved. Trimming took 1 base from V and 6 from J, leaving 10 bases between them. The CDR3 is 14 amino acids. From germline, CDR1 is MGHRA and CDR2 YSYEKL. The DNA of the CDR3 is TGCGCCAGCAGCCAAGCCCTGGTACTCAATGAGCAGTTCTTC. This encodes CASSQALVLNEQFF.

Judged by abundance, this clonotype is medium-sized. V gene TRBV29-1 combines with J gene TRBJ2-3; D is undetermined. The V gene lost 6 bases and the J gene lost 1 base, with 17 bases spanning the gap. The CDR3 spans 15 residues. Germline V lookup: CDR1 SQVTM, CDR2 ANQGSEA. The CDR3 region has the DNA TGCAGCGTCCCCAGGTTAACGACACGCACAGATACGCAGTATTTT. Amino acids: CSVPRLTTRTDTQYF.

A word on this clonotype: A clone one base away is much larger, so this may be a read error. The chain joins TRBV20-1 to TRBJ2-3, with TRBD1 matching over 8 bases. The germline V gene encodes CDR1 DFQATT and CDR2 SNEGSKA (reference sequence). V trimming: 0 bases; J trimming: 1 base; junction bases outside the gene matches: 3. The CDR3 is 15 amino acids. CDR3 region: CSARDETGGTDTQYF. DNA for the CDR3: TGCAGTGCTAGAGATGAGACAGGGGGCACAGATACGCAGTATTTT.

In its sample, this clonotype ranks as medium-sized (0.01 to 0.1%). The chain links TRBV7-2 to TRBJ2-7; D possibly uses TRBD1 or TRBD2 (5 bases each). Germline V lookup: CDR1 SGHTA, CDR2 FQGNSA. V dropped 2 bases and J dropped 5 bases, with 7 bases sitting between them. This CDR3 has 12 amino acids. CDR3 in amino acids: CASSLTGHEQYF. In nucleotides, the CDR3 is TGTGCCAGCAGCTTAACGGGGCACGAGCAGTACTTC.